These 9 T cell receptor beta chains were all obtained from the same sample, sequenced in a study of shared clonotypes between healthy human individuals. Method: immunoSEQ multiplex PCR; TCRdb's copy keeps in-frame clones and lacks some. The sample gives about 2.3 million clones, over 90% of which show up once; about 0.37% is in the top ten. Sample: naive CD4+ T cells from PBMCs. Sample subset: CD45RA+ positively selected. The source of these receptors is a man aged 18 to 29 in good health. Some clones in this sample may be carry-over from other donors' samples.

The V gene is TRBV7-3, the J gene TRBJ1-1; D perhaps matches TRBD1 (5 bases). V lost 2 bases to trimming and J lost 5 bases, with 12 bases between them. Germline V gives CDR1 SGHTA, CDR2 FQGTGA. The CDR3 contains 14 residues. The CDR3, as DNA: TGTGCCAGCAGCTTACGGGGGGGATATACTGAAGCTTTCTTT. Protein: CASSLRGGYTEAFF.

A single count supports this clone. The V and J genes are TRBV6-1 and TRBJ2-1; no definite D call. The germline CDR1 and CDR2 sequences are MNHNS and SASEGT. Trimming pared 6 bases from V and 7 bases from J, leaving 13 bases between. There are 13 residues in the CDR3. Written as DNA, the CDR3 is TGTGCCAGCAGGAAGGAAGGGCGTAATGAGCAGTTCTTC. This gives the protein CASRKEGRNEQFF.

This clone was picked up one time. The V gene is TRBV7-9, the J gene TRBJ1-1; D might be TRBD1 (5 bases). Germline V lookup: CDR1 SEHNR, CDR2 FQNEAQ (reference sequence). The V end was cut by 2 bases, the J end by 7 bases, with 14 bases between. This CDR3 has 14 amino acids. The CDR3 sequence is CASSLRDGLFEAFF. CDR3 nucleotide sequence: TGTGCCAGCAGCTTACGGGACGGACTTTTTGAAGCTTTCTTT.

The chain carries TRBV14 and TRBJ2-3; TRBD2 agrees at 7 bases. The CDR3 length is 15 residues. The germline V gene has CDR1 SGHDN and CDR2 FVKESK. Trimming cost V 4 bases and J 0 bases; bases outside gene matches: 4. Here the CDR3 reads CASSPSGFSTDTQYF. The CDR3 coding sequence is TGTGCCAGCAGCCCTAGCGGCTTCAGCACAGATACGCAGTATTTT.

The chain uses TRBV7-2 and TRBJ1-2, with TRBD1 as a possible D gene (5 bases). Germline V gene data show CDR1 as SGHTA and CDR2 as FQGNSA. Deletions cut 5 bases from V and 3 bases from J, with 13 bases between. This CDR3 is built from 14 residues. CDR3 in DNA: TGTGCCAGCAGCCCCGAGGGGAGTTACTATGGCTACACCTTC. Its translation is CASSPEGSYYGYTF.

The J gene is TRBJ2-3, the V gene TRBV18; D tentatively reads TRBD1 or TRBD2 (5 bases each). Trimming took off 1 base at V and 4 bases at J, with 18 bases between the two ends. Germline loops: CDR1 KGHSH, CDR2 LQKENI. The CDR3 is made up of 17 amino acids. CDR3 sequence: CASSPRPGTRDSDTQYF. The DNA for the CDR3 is TGTGCCAGCTCACCACGGCCCGGGACGAGAGATTCAGATACGCAGTATTTT.

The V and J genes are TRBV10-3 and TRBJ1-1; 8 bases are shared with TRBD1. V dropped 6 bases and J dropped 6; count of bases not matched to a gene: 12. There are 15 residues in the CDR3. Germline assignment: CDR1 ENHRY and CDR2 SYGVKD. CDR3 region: CAIRANQGAGAEAFF. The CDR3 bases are TGTGCCATCAGGGCTAACCAGGGGGCGGGCGCTGAAGCTTTCTTT.

The CDR3 coding sequence is TGCGCCAGCAGCTTGGACCCAACTAGGAGAAACACTGAAGCTTTCTTT. Amino acids: CASSLDPTRRNTEAFF. The chain joins TRBV5-1 to TRBJ1-1; D gene unclear. Germline V gives CDR1 SGHRS, CDR2 YFSETQ. This CDR3 has 16 amino acids. The germline V and J ends were trimmed by 0 bases and 2 bases, with 14 bases remaining between them.

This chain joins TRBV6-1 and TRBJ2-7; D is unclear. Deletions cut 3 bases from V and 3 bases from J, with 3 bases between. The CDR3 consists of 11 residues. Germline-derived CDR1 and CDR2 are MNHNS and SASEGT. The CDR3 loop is CASSDRYEQYF. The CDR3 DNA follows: TGTGCCAGCAGTGACCGCTACGAGCAGTACTTC.